This T cell receptor beta chain was documented in a study of beta chain features in type 1 diabetes. The V and J ends lost 2 bases and 2 bases respectively, with 6 bases between them. The CDR3 contains 13 residues. Germline-derived CDR1 and CDR2 are SNHLY and FYNNEI. Every bit of the isolated RNA underwent reverse transcription, so sequencing read expressed TCRB transcripts. Measured with immunoSEQ multiplex PCR; TCRdb has only the in-frame clones, and not every one. The table has 310,000 or so clones, approximately 9.7% seen once. General study points: Moderately but significantly shorter TCRB CDR3s were found in Type 1 diabetes patients in all four CD4+ subsets.

In the case of this clone: Its matching antigen is unknown.

The TCR originated in a man aged 30 to 39 with type 1 diabetes. The sequencing sample was made of central memory CD4+ T cells from blood. The chain combines TRBV2 with TRBJ1-2, with D hard to call. CDR3 in amino acids: CASSEWQNYGYTF. The CDR3 DNA reads as TGTGCCAGCAGTGAATGGCAGAACTATGGCTACACCTTC. The variable domain in full, completed from reference TRBV2 and TRBJ1-2, reads EPEVTQTPSHQVTQMGQEVILRCVPISNHLYFYWYRQILGQKVEFLVSFYNNEISEKSEIFDDQFSVERPDGSNFTLKIRSTKLEDSAMYFCASSEWQNYGYTFGSGTRLTVV.